Included here is one TCR beta chain sequence, with context. The data belong to a study of Ad26.COV2.S vaccination and SARS-CoV-2 variants. The treatment is: roughly 20 received Ad26.COV2.S at low or high dose, single or two shots; about 5 received placebo; per-sample allocation not given. Following the first vaccine or placebo injection, samples were taken on day 63. An adult aged 18-55 years in Boston served as the donor. Unmatched junction bases numbered 10, after V lost 4 bases and J lost 3 bases. In germline, CDR1 is MGHRA, CDR2 YSYEKL. This CDR3 contains 16 residues. Generated by immunoSEQ multiplex PCR, the TCRdb table keeps only in-frame clones and is missing some. This sample has some 420,000 clones, with 88% found just once.

The sequence was collected from a person between 18 and 59 years old who received the Ad26.COV2.S COVID-19 vaccine or a placebo. V and J are TRBV4-1 and TRBJ2-5; TRBD2 matches 8 bases. The sequences come from peripheral blood, collected in a trial of Ad26.COV2.S vaccine versus placebo. CDR3 coding DNA: TGCGCCAGCAGCCGGAACCCTGCGGGGGGCGAAGAGACCCAGTACTTC. It encodes CASSRNPAGGEETQYF.